The 25 T cell receptor beta chains given below trace back to one sample, sequenced in a study of beta chain features in type 1 diabetes. The whole isolated RNA underwent reverse transcription, so sequencing captured expressed TCRB transcripts. Assay: immunoSEQ multiplex PCR; the TCRdb copy retains only in-frame clones and omits some. The sample holds roughly 150,000 clones, roughly 11% seen once. The specimen was central memory CD4+ T cells from blood. The receptors stem from a man aged 18 to 30 in good health.

This clone was observed a few times. The chain carries TRBV7-2 and TRBJ2-7, with D uncertain. This CDR3 comprises 12 residues. V lost 2 bases to trimming and J lost 0 bases, with 2 bases between them. Germline assignment: CDR1 SGHTA and CDR2 FQGNSA. The CDR3 coding sequence is TGTGCCAGCAGCTTAAACTCCTACGAGCAGTACTTC. It translates to CASSLNSYEQYF.

The genes are TRBV29-1 and TRBJ1-5, with D maybe TRBD1 (6 bases). The CDR3 is 15 amino acids. V shed 4 bases and J shed 2 bases, with 15 bases lying between them. The germline CDR1 and CDR2 sequences are SQVTM and ANQGSEA. CDR3 protein: CSVAPGGAGNQPQHF. DNA of the CDR3: TGCAGCGTTGCCCCGGGGGGCGCCGGCAATCAGCCCCAGCATTTT.

This clone came up a few times. V usage is TRBV29-1 and J usage is TRBJ1-5; 10 bases are shared with TRBD1. V trimming: 7 bases; J trimming: 3 bases; junction bases outside the gene matches: 3. The CDR3 totals 13 residues. CDR1 and CDR2 (germline): SQVTM, ANQGSEA. DNA of the CDR3: TGCAGCGCCGGGACAGGGGACAATCAGCCCCAGCATTTT. Protein: CSAGTGDNQPQHF.

This clone was seen more than once but under ten times. The chain combines TRBV9 with TRBJ2-7, with D unresolved. Trimming took off 2 bases at V and 0 bases at J, with 9 bases between the two ends. The CDR3 runs to 14 residues. Germline CDR1 reads SGDLS; CDR2 reads YYNGEE. The CDR3 DNA is TGTGCCAGCAGCGTGTCCAGAAGCTCCTACGAGCAGTACTTC. It encodes CASSVSRSSYEQYF.

This clone was observed a handful of times. The genes are TRBV15 and TRBJ1-1; D gene unclear. The CDR3 extends over 13 amino acids. V was cut by 4 bases and J by 6 bases, with 12 bases left in between. Looked up from germline, CDR1 is LNHNV and CDR2 is YYDKDF (reference sequence). The CDR3 nucleotides read TGTGCCACCAGCATCCTTTCGTCGGCTGAAGCTTTCTTT. Translation: CATSILSSAEAFF.

This clone has more than one count but fewer than ten. This rearrangement joins TRBV27 to TRBJ2-3; 8 bases are a match to TRBD2. J gave up 2 bases and V 5 bases, and 9 bases lay outside the gene matches. The length of the CDR3 is 16 residues. In germline, CDR1 is MNHEY, CDR2 SMNVEV (reference sequence). The CDR3: CASSPRASGFTDTQYF. CDR3 bases: TGTGCCAGCAGTCCTCGGGCTAGCGGGTTCACAGATACGCAGTATTTT.

The rearrangement uses TRBV14 and TRBJ2-7, with D possibly being TRBD1 (5 bases). CDR1 and CDR2 (germline): SGHDN, FVKESK. CDR3 length equals 13 residues. V was shortened by 0 bases and J by 7 bases, with 10 bases between the two germline ends. CDR3 DNA sequence: TGTGCCAGCAGCCAAGATGACAGAGCGGAGCAGTACTTC. Its translation: CASSQDDRAEQYF.

This clone was seen only a few times. V and J are TRBV7-9 and TRBJ1-6; possible D gene TRBD1, 6 bases. CDR1 and CDR2 from the germline V gene are SEHNR and FQNEAQ (reference sequence). The length of the CDR3 is 15 residues. V lost 6 bases and J 0 bases, leaving 9 bases between the germline ends. CDR3 in DNA: TGTGCCAGCAGGGCGGACAGCTCCTATAATTCACCCCTCCACTTT. It specifies CASRADSSYNSPLHF. The complete variable domain, with remaining parts taken from reference TRBV7-9 and TRBJ1-6, reads DTGVSQNPRHKITKRGQNVTFRCDPISEHNRLYWYRQTLGQGPEFLTYFQNEAQLEKSRLLSDRFSAERPKGSFSTLEIQRTEQGDSAMYLCASRADSSYNSPLHFGNGTRLTVT.

V gene TRBV7-2 combines with J gene TRBJ2-5; D gene ambiguous. Germline V gives CDR1 SGHTA, CDR2 FQGNSA. Trimming took 4 bases from V and 5 from J, leaving 11 bases between them. The CDR3 runs 13 residues. The CDR3 DNA reads TGTGCCAGCAGCTACCGCTCGTCGGAGACCCAGTACTTC. The encoded protein is CASSYRSSETQYF.

The chain carries TRBV9 and TRBJ2-3; possible D gene TRBD2, 5 bases. The CDR3 totals 12 residues. Trimming took off 6 bases at V and 3 bases at J, with 8 bases between the two ends. The germline CDR1 and CDR2 sequences are SGDLS and YYNGEE. As DNA, the CDR3 is TGTGCCAGCACCCGAGGGACAGATACGCAGTATTTT. This gives the protein CASTRGTDTQYF.

V usage is TRBV28 and J usage is TRBJ1-4, with 7 bases identical to TRBD1. CDR1 and CDR2 (germline): MDHEN, SYDVKM. This CDR3 comprises 16 residues. Trimming at V came to 5 bases and at J to 6 bases, leaving 12 bases not matched to a gene. This chain's CDR3 is CASSPISTGKHEKLFF. Written as DNA, the CDR3 is TGTGCCAGCAGTCCCATTTCGACAGGGAAGCATGAAAAACTGTTTTTT. The variable domain in full, with the rest retrieved from reference TRBV28 and TRBJ1-4, is DVKVTQSSRYLVKRTGEKVFLECVQDMDHENMFWYRQDPGLGLRLIYFSYDVKMKEKGDIPEGYSVSREKKERFSLILESASTNQTSMYLCASSPISTGKHEKLFFGSGTQLSVL.

The chain couples TRBV29-1 to TRBJ1-1; 9 positions agree with TRBD1. J gave up 10 bases and V 7 bases, and 10 bases lay outside the gene matches. The CDR3 totals 12 residues. Germline CDR1 reads SQVTM; CDR2 reads ANQGSEA. The CDR3 reads CSAQTGGLLAFF. The CDR3 DNA is TGCAGCGCTCAGACAGGGGGTTTATTAGCTTTCTTT.

In the case of this clone: The sample holds other DNA sequences that translate to the same CDR3. V usage is TRBV7-2 and J usage is TRBJ2-5; either TRBD1 or TRBD2 may fit D (6 bases each). With 3 bases removed from V and 5 bases from J, the gap between germline ends came to 13 bases. The CDR3 is made up of 14 amino acids. Looked up from germline, CDR1 is SGHTA and CDR2 is FQGNSA. The CDR3 nucleotides are TGTGCCAGCAGCTTCCAAGGGGGGCCGGAGACCCAGTACTTC. Protein product: CASSFQGGPETQYF.

This clone was counted only a few times. The chain links TRBV2 to TRBJ2-3; 8 bases are shared with TRBD1. The CDR3 totals 16 residues. Germline lookup yields CDR1 SNHLY and CDR2 FYNNEI. Germline trimming cut 2 bases from V and 5 bases from J; bases unmatched to any gene: 9. CDR3 bases: TGTGCCAGCAGTGAATTAGGACAGGGAAAAGGAGATACGCAGTATTTT. Translated, it gives CASSELGQGKGDTQYF. Full variable domain (rest looked up from reference TRBV2 and TRBJ2-3): EPEVTQTPSHQVTQMGQEVILRCVPISNHLYFYWYRQILGQKVEFLVSFYNNEISEKSEIFDDQFSVERPDGSNFTLKIRSTKLEDSAMYFCASSELGQGKGDTQYFGPGTRLTVL.

This chain links TRBV2 with TRBJ2-3; D is ambiguous. The CDR3 contains 11 residues. CDR1 is SNHLY and CDR2 is FYNNEI in the germline V gene. The V gene lost 7 bases and the J gene lost 1 base, with 3 bases spanning the gap. Here the CDR3 reads CASTGTDTQYF. The CDR3, as DNA: TGTGCCAGCACGGGCACAGATACGCAGTATTTT. Drawing the rest from reference TRBV2 and TRBJ2-3, the complete variable domain is EPEVTQTPSHQVTQMGQEVILRCVPISNHLYFYWYRQILGQKVEFLVSFYNNEISEKSEIFDDQFSVERPDGSNFTLKIRSTKLEDSAMYFCASTGTDTQYFGPGTRLTVL.

The chain joins TRBV7-2 to TRBJ2-7; 10 bases fit TRBD2. The CDR3 runs 16 residues. V was pared by 5 bases and J by 3 bases, with 10 bases of the junction left unmatched. The germline V gene encodes CDR1 SGHTA and CDR2 FQGNSA. The CDR3 region has the DNA TGTGCCAGCAGCCTACTAGCGGGACGACTAAGCTACGAGCAGTACTTC. Protein sequence: CASSLLAGRLSYEQYF.

The V and J genes are TRBV15 and TRBJ1-1; D gene ambiguous. Looked up from germline, CDR1 is LNHNV and CDR2 is YYDKDF (reference sequence). V was pared by 6 bases and J by 3 bases, with 11 bases between. The CDR3 length is 13 residues. The CDR3 DNA is TGTGCCACCAGACCGCGAACGGACACTGAAGCTTTCTTT. It translates to CATRPRTDTEAFF. Using reference TRBV15 and TRBJ1-1 for the parts outside the CDR3, the full variable domain is DAMVIQNPRYQVTQFGKPVTLSCSQTLNHNVMYWYQQKSSQAPKLLFHYYDKDFNNEADTPDNFQSRRPNTSFCFLDIRSPGLGDTAMYLCATRPRTDTEAFFGQGTRLTVV.

J is TRBJ2-5 and V is TRBV5-4; D call uncertain. The CDR3 covers 15 residues. Trimming took off 3 bases at V and 5 bases at J, with 17 bases between the two ends. From germline, CDR1 is SGHNT and CDR2 YYREEE (reference sequence). CDR3 region: CASSSRASMRETQYF. CDR3 nucleotide sequence: TGTGCCAGCAGCTCAAGGGCTAGTATGAGGGAGACCCAGTACTTC.

The rearrangement joins TRBV9 to TRBJ2-7, with 8 bases aligning to TRBD1. CDR1 is SGDLS, CDR2 YYNGEE, per germline. J gave up 3 bases and V 0 bases, and 2 bases lay outside the gene matches. CDR3 size: 14 residues. CDR3 nucleotide sequence: TGTGCCAGCAGCGTAGCACAGGGGGGCTACGAGCAGTACTTC. Amino acids: CASSVAQGGYEQYF.

This clone was counted a few times. The genes are TRBV7-2 and TRBJ2-3; D remains ambiguous. The V gene lost 3 bases and the J gene lost 2 bases, with 9 bases spanning the gap. The CDR3 contains 14 residues. The germline CDR1 and CDR2 sequences are SGHTA and FQGNSA. CDR3: CASSFSLTTDTQYF. CDR3 DNA: TGTGCCAGCAGCTTCAGTCTAACCACAGATACGCAGTATTTT.

This clone was found a few times. V and J are TRBV30 and TRBJ2-5; a weak D match, TRBD1 (5 bases). The CDR3 extends over 13 amino acids. Germline V lookup: CDR1 GTSNPN, CDR2 SVGIG (reference sequence). V was trimmed by 4 bases and J by 5 bases, leaving 14 bases between them. CDR3 sequence reads: CAWTRGGAETQYF. The CDR3 DNA reads TGTGCCTGGACCCGTGGTGGGGCGGAGACCCAGTACTTC. The full variable domain, in which reference TRBV30 and TRBJ2-5 provide the parts outside the CDR3, is SQTIHQWPATLVQPVGSPLSLECTVEGTSNPNLYWYRQAAGRGLQLLFYSVGIGQISSEVPQNLSASRPQDRQFILSSKKLLLSDSGFYLCAWTRGGAETQYFGPGTRLLVL.

V gene TRBV4-3 combines with J gene TRBJ1-2; the D gene is possibly TRBD1 (6 bases). The V end lost 4 bases, the J end lost 4 bases, and 13 bases lay between the germline ends. The CDR3 loop spans 14 amino acids. The germline V gene encodes CDR1 LGHNA and CDR2 YSLEER. The CDR3 here is CASSLQRTVYGYTF. CDR3 nucleotide sequence: TGCGCCAGCAGCCTCCAAAGGACAGTCTATGGCTACACCTTC.

The chain employs TRBV2 and TRBJ2-7; D is perhaps TRBD1 or TRBD2 (5 bases each). V shed 6 bases and J shed 5 bases, with 14 bases lying between them. The CDR3 covers 13 residues. Per the germline V gene, CDR1 is SNHLY and CDR2 is FYNNEI. The CDR3 coding sequence is TGTGCCAGCAGAGAGCAGGGCGGGCACGAGCAGTACTTC. It is translated as CASREQGGHEQYF.

A few counts support this clone. The rearrangement uses TRBV25-1 and TRBJ1-1; the D gene is possibly TRBD1 (6 bases). The CDR3 loop spans 14 amino acids. V was clipped by 3 bases and J by 10 bases, with 18 bases between them. Looked up from germline, CDR1 is MGHDK and CDR2 is SYGVNS. The CDR3 DNA reads TGTGCCAGCAGTGATCGTGCCCAGGGGCGCGGAGCTTTCTTT. Translating it yields CASSDRAQGRGAFF.

This clone was seen only a few times. The chain has TRBV2 and TRBJ1-1; no definite D call. Germline V gene lookup returns CDR1 SNHLY and CDR2 FYNNEI. CDR3 size: 12 residues. The V and J ends lost 7 bases and 3 bases respectively, with 9 bases between them. Here the CDR3 reads CASTLSDTEAFF. CDR3 bases: TGTGCCAGCACCCTCAGTGACACTGAAGCTTTCTTT.